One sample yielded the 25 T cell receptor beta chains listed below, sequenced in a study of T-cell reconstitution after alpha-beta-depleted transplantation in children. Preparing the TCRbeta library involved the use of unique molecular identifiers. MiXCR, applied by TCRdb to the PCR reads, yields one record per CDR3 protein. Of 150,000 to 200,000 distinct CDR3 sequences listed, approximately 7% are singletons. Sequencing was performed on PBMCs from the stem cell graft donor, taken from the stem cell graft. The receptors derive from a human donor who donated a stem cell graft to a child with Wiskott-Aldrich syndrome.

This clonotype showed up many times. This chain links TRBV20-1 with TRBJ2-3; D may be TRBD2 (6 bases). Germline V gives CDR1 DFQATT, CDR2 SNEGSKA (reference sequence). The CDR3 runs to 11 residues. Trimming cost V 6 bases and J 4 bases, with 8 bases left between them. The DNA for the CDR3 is TGCAGTGCCCGACTAGCAGATACGCAGTATTTT. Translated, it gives CSARLADTQYF.

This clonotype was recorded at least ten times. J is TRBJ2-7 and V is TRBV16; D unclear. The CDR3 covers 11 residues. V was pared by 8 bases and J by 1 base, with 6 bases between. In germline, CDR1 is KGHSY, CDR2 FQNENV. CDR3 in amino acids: CASGISYEQYF. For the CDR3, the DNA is TGTGCCAGCGGAATTTCCTACGAGCAGTACTTC.

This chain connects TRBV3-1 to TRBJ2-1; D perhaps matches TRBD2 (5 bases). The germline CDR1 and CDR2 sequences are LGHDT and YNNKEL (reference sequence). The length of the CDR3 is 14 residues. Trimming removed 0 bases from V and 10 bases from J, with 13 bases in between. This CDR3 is CASSQDSGFREQFF. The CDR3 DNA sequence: TGTGCCAGCAGCCAAGACTCGGGATTTCGGGAGCAGTTCTTC.

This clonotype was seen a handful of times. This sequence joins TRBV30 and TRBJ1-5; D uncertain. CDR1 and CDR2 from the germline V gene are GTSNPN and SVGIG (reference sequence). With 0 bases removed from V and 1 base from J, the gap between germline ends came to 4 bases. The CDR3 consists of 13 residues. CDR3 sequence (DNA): TGTGCCTGGAGTGTTAAGAGCAATCAGCCCCAGCATTTT. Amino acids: CAWSVKSNQPQHF.

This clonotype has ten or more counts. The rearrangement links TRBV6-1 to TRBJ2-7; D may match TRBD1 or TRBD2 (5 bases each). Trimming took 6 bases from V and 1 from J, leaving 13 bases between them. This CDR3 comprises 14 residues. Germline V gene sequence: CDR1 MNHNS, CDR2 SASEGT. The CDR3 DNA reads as TGTGCCAGCAGGGACTGGGGCTTTTCCTACGAGCAGTACTTC. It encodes CASRDWGFSYEQYF.

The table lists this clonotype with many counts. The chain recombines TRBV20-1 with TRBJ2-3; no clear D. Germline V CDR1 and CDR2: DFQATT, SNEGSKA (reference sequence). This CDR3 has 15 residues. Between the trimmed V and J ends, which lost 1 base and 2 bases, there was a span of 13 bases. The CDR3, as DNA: TGCAGTGCTAGAGTTGGTAGCCAGTACACAGATACGCAGTATTTT. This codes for CSARVGSQYTDTQYF.

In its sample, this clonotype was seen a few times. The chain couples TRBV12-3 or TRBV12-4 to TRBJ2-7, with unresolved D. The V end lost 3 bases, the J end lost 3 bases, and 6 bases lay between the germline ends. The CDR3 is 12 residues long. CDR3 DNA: TGTGCCAGCAGTTTGGTTTACTACGAGCAGTACTTC. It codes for CASSLVYYEQYF.

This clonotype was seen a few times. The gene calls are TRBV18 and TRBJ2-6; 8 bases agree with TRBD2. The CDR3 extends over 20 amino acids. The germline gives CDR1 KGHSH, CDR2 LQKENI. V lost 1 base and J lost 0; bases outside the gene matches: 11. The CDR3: CASSPLTTSGANSGANVLTF. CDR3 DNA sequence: TGTGCCAGCTCACCACTAACTACTAGCGGCGCGAACTCTGGGGCCAACGTCCTGACTTTC.

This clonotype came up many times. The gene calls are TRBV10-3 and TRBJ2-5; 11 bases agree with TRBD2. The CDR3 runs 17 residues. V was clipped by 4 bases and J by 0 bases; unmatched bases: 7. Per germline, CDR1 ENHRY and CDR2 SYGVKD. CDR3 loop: CAISAGTSGPYQETQYF. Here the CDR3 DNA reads TGTGCCATCAGTGCTGGGACTAGCGGTCCGTACCAAGAGACCCAGTACTTC.

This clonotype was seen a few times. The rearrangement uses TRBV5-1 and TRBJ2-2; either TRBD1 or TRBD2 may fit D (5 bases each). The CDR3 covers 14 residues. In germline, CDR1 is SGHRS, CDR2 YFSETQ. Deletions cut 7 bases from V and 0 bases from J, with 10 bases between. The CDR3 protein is CASFRDPNTGELFF. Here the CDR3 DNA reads TGCGCCAGCTTCCGGGACCCGAACACCGGGGAGCTGTTTTTT.

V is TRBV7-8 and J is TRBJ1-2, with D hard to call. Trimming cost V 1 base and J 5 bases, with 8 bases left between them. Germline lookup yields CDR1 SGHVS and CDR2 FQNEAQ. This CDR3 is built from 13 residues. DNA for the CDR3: TGTGCCAGCAGCTTAGAAGGCGGGTATGGCTACACCTTC. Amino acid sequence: CASSLEGGYGYTF.

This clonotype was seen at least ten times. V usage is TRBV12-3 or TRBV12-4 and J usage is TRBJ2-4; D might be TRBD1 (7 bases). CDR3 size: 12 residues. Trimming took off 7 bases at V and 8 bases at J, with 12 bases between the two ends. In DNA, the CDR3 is TGTGCCAGCACTCCAGGGGGGCACATTCAGTACTTC. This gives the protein CASTPGGHIQYF.

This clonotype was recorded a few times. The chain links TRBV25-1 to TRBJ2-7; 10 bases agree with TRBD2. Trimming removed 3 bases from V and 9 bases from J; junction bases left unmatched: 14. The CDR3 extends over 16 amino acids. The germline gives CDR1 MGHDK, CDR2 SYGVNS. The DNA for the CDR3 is TGTGCCAGCAGTGAGTCGGGGAGCGGGAGGGCCAGGGTGCAGTACTTC. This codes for CASSESGSGRARVQYF.

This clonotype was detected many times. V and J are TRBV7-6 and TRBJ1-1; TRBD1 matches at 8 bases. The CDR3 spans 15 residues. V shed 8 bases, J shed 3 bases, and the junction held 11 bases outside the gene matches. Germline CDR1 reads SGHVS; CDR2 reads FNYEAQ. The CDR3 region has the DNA TGTGCCAGCCGTGACACTGACAGGGGCCACACTGAAGCTTTCTTT. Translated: CASRDTDRGHTEAFF.

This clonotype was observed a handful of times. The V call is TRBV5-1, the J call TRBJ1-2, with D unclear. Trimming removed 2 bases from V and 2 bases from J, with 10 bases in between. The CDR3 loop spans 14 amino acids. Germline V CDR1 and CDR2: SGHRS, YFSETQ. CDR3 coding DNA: TGCGCCAGCAGCTTCCCAAGTCAAAACTATGGCTACACCTTC. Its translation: CASSFPSQNYGYTF.

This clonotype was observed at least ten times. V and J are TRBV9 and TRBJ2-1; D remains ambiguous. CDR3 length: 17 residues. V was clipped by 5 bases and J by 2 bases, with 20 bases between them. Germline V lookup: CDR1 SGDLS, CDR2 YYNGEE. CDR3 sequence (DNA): TGTGCCAGCAGTCACACTCGATCGGAAGAGCCCTACAATGAGCAGTTCTTC. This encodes CASSHTRSEEPYNEQFF.

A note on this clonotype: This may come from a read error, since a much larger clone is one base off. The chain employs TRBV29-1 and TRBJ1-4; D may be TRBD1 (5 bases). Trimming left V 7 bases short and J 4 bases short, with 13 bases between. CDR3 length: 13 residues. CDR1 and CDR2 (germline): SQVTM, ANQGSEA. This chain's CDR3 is CSAIRTFNEKLFF. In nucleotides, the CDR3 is TGCAGCGCTATTCGGACATTTAATGAAAAACTGTTTTTT.

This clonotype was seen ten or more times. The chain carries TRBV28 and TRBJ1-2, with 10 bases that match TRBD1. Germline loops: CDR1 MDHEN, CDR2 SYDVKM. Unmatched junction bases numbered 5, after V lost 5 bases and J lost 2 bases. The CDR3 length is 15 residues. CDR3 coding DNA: TGTGCCAGCAGTCCCGCGACAGGGGGCAACTATGGCTACACCTTC. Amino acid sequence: CASSPATGGNYGYTF.

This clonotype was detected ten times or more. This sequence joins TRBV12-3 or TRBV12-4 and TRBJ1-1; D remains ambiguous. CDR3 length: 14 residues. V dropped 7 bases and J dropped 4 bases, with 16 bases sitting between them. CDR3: CASTLVTGSTEAFF. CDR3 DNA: TGTGCCAGCACCCTCGTAACCGGCAGCACTGAAGCTTTCTTT.

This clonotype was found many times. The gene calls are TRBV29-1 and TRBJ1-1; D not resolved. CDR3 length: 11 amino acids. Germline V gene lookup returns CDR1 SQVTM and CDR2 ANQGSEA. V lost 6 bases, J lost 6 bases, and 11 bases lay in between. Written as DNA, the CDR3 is TGCAGCGTCGTCCGGGGATCTGAAGCTTTCTTT. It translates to CSVVRGSEAFF.

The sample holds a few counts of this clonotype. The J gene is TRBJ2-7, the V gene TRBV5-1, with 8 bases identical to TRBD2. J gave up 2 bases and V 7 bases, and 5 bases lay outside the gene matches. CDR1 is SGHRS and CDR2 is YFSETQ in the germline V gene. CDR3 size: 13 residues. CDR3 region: CASAPGGPYEQYF. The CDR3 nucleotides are TGCGCCAGCGCCCCGGGAGGGCCCTACGAGCAGTACTTC. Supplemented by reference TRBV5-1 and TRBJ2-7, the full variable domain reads KAGVTQTPRYLIKTRGQQVTLSCSPISGHRSVSWYQQTPGQGLQFLFEYFSETQRNKGNFPGRFSGRQFSNSRSEMNVSTLELGDSALYLCASAPGGPYEQYFGPGTRLTVT.

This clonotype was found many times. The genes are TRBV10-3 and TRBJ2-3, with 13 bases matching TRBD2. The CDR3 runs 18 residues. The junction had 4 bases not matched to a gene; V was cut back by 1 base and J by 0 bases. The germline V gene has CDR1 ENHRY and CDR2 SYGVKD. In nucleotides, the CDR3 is TGTGCCATCAGTGAGTTGTGGACTAGCGGGAGAAGCACAGATACGCAGTATTTT. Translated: CAISELWTSGRSTDTQYF.

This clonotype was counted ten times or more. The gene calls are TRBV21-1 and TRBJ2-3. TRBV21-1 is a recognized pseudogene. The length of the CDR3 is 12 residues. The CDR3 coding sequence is TGTGCCAGCAGGAAAAGCGCAGATACGCAGTATTTT. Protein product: CASRKSADTQYF.

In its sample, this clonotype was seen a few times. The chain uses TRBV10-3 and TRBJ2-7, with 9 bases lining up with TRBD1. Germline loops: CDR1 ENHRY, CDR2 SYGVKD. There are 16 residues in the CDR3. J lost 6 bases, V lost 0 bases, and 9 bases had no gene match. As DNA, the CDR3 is TGTGCCATCAGTGAGTCGGTGGGACAGGGCGCTGGCGAGCAGTACTTC. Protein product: CAISESVGQGAGEQYF.

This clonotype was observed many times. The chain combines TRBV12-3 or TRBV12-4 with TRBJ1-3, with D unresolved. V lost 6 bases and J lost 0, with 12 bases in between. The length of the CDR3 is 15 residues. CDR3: CASSPQAGSGNTIYF. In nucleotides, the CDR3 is TGTGCCAGCAGCCCCCAGGCCGGCTCTGGAAACACCATATATTTT.